This TCR beta chain stems from a study of OX40 agonist ivuxolimab in advanced cancers. With regard to the full study: The costimulatory receptor OX40 (CD134) was targeted by ivuxolimab, a fully human IgG2 agonistic monoclonal antibody. The dose-escalation cohort was almost 85% male with a mean age of around 62 years, ranging from about 20 to 85. The purpose of peripheral TCRbeta sequencing was to test whether ivuxolimab changed TCR sequence diversity and led to clonal T-cell expansion. Intravenous ivuxolimab was administered to patients every 2 weeks at six dose levels: 0.01, 0.1, 0.3, 1.5, 3 and 10 mg/kg. The paper reports the monotherapy dose-escalation portion (N = 52 patients) of the phase I ivuxolimab trial. Partial responses were achieved by three dose-escalation patients, of whom one had hepatocellular carcinoma and two had cutaneous melanoma. Patients were allowed to have had prior anti-PD-1, anti-PD-L1 or anti-CTLA-4 therapy, and 30% to 50% of the dose-escalation patients had previously received checkpoint inhibitors. Of the approximately 50 patients in dose escalation, 19 had hepatocellular carcinoma, around 15 had melanoma, 9 had renal cell carcinoma and 9 had head and neck cancer. The full study reports these points: After ivuxolimab, CD8+ T cells had more expanded clones than CD4+ T cells on average. At doses from 0.1 to 3.0 mg/kg, clonal expansion was seen in both CD4+ and CD8+ blood T cells between baseline and week 6. Low levels of normalized T-cell clonal expansion were also shown by some nonresponding patients. In the 0.1-3.0 mg/kg groups, partial responders were among the patients with the lowest normalized peripheral clonal expansion, particularly in CD8+ T cells. The antigen specificity of the clonally expanded peripheral T cells was not determined.

The trial excluded patients who had a history of autoimmune disease or who were on systemic immunosuppression. Peripheral blood for TCR sequencing was drawn from every dose cohort at baseline, at cycle 4 day 1 and at cycle 7 day 1. The samples were drawn from a first-in-human, open-label, multicenter phase I dose-escalation trial of ivuxolimab. The trial enrolled adults with locally advanced or metastatic head and neck squamous cell, hepatocellular, melanoma or renal cell carcinoma. Before TCR sequencing, CD4+ T cells and CD8+ T cells were sorted from peripheral blood as separate populations. The germline V gene (reference sequence) supplies CDR1 LNHDA and CDR2 SQIVND. V lost 4 bases and J lost 4 bases, and the count of bases not matched to a germline gene is 3. From the cysteine up to the phenylalanine, the CDR3 has a length of 14 residues. Of all the DNA, just the CDR3 is kept, 42 bases in frame from base 1.

Notes on this clone: Its antigen is currently not known. Per-base quality was not reported, and no clone a single base away is much larger than it.

To sequence the TCRbeta CDR3 region, genomic DNA was isolated from the sorted cells. The immunoSEQ Assay was used for sequencing of TCRbeta CDR3 regions. Held by TCRdb, this immuneACCESS table contains in-frame sequences only and omits some clones. Under half of the omission traces to an unresolved V gene where checked; the cause of the rest is unknown. This sample lists 45,000 or so clones; 80% were detected once. Around 4.2% of the sample comes from the top ten. The sequence links TRBV19 to TRBJ1-2; 10 junctional bases match TRBD1. This sample comprised CD4+ or CD8+ T cells sorted from blood, obtained in a trial of the OX40 agonist ivuxolimab. This TCR came from an adult with an advanced solid tumor such as melanoma, head and neck, liver or kidney cancer. The CDR3 sequence is CASSTGTGAYGYTF. The nucleotide sequence reads as follows: TGTGCCAGTAGTACCGGGACAGGGGCCTATGGCTACACCTTC.